Listed below are T cell receptor beta chains from one sample, sequenced in a study of OX40 agonist ivuxolimab in advanced cancers. TCRdb keeps only in-frame clones here, not all; method: immunoSEQ multiplex PCR. The table lists under 20,000 clones, roughly 89% of them singletons. The material was CD4+ or CD8+ T cells sorted from blood, obtained in a trial of the OX40 agonist ivuxolimab. The receptor set was obtained from an adult with an advanced solid tumor such as melanoma, head and neck, liver or kidney cancer. Each CDR3 is given with its conserved first and last residue. A D gene is named only where the DNA matches it firmly. Expanded clones get a size class; other rows say once, few or many, or leave the size out.

V	size	J	D	DNA	CDR3
TRBV5-1	NA	TRBJ1-1	NA	TGCGCCAGCAGCTTGGGGGGAAACACTGAAGCTTTCTTT	CASSLGGNTEAFF
TRBV30	NA	TRBJ1-1	NA	TGTGCCTGGAGTTTTTTCCAATTCAATGAAGCTTTCTTT	CAWSFFQFNEAFF
TRBV4-1	NA	TRBJ2-1	NA	TGCGCCAGCAGCCAACCCCCGGGGGCCAATGAGCAGTTCTTC	CASSQPPGANEQFF
TRBV6-6	NA	TRBJ2-7	NA	TGTGCCAGCAGTTTGGCGGGACAACCTTCCTACGAGCAGTATTTC	CASSLAGQPSYEQYF
TRBV29-1	NA	TRBJ2-7	TRBD1	TGCAGCGTTGCCGGCCCGGGACAGGGGTACGAGCAGTACTTC	CSVAGPGQGYEQYF
TRBV19	NA	TRBJ1-5	NA	TGTGCCAGTAGTTCCCGAGGAGGGGGTGGGGGCAATCAGCCCCAGCATTTT	CASSSRGGGGGNQPQHF
TRBV5-4	NA	TRBJ2-5	NA	TGTGCCAGCAGCTACACCACAGGGCCCCTAGAGACCCAGTACTTC	CASSYTTGPLETQYF
TRBV10-1	NA	TRBJ1-1	NA	TGCGCCAGCAGTGAGTCTTCCGGTGGAGCTTTCTTT	CASSESSGGAFF
TRBV13	NA	TRBJ2-2	NA	TGTGCCAGCAGCCCAGGAGGGGGGGGCCTGAGCGGGGAGCTGTTTTTT	CASSPGGGGLSGELFF
TRBV7-8	NA	TRBJ2-7	NA	TGTGCCAGCAGCCGCACCCGGACAGCGAGAGACGAGCAGTACTTC	CASSRTRTARDEQYF
TRBV6-5	few	TRBJ1-5	NA	TGTGCCAGCAGTTACTCCCGGGACAGCAATCAGCCCCAGCATTTT	CASSYSRDSNQPQHF
TRBV5-6	few	TRBJ1-5	NA	TGTGCCAGCAGCTATACCGGGGGTCAGCCCCAGCATTTT	CASSYTGGQPQHF